This is a list of T cell receptor beta chains from one sample in a study of cytomegalovirus exposure and HLA in healthy donors. Some clones are missing from TCRdb's copy, which holds only in-frame ones; the method was immunoSEQ multiplex PCR. The sample has approximately 180,000 clones, about 78% seen once. The sequencing sample was made of PBMCs. These receptors were collected from a woman aged 50 to 60 in good health and CMV-seropositive. Each CDR3 is given with its conserved first and last residue. The D gene is left open where the match is weak.

>.|TRBV10-2|TRBJ1-4
CASSQGMREKLFF
>TRBD2|TRBV5-1|TRBJ2-3
CASSSLAGSTDTQYF
>TRBD2|TRBV19|TRBJ2-3
CASSKDTSGTDTQYF
>.|TRBV6-6|TRBJ2-1
CASSYGASENNEQFF
>TRBD2|TRBV6-1|TRBJ2-1
CASSGAGIMTSGDYNEQFF
>.|TRBV5-6|TRBJ1-2
CASSLVMAPNYGYTF
>TRBD1|TRBV4-1|TRBJ1-1
CASSYDRGQSEAFF
>TRBD1|TRBV19|TRBJ2-1
CASSTSDRGLNEQFF
>TRBD1|TRBV6-1|TRBJ1-3
CASSLDRVGGNTIYF
>.|TRBV12-5|TRBJ2-5
CASGSPFTGQETQYF
>TRBD1|TRBV11-3|TRBJ2-5
CASSPGTAQETQYF
>TRBD2|TRBV7-2|TRBJ2-3
CASTRGVRTDTQYF
>TRBD1|TRBV6-1|TRBJ1-3
CASSEPAGLGGGNTIYF
>.|TRBV6-5|TRBJ2-2
CASRETGANTGELFF
>TRBD1|TRBV13|TRBJ2-2
CASSTGQGRRTGELFF
>.|TRBV2|TRBJ1-2
CASSDRQYSPYGYTF
>TRBD1|TRBV7-9|TRBJ1-5
CASSTTGGGNQPQHF
>TRBD2|TRBV27|TRBJ2-3
CASTRLAGGADTQYF
>TRBD1|TRBV19|TRBJ1-2
CASSPQGTGRAGYTF
>TRBD1|TRBV29-1|TRBJ1-6
CSGSCRDRGSPLHF
>.|TRBV7-2|TRBJ1-5
CASSLGGLINQPQHF
>TRBD1|TRBV7-6|TRBJ1-2
CASSLDDRGHGYTF
>.|TRBV21-1|TRBJ2-5
CASSKEDRLAGGETQYF
>.|TRBV5-4|TRBJ2-3
CASSQGTSTDTQYF
>TRBD1|TRBV4-2|TRBJ1-5
CASSRDRGNQPQHF
>TRBD2|TRBV5-6|TRBJ2-3
CASSSVAGGPVDTQYF
>TRBD1|TRBV4-1|TRBJ1-4
CASSQGPGQGLEGLFF
>TRBD1|TRBV6-5|TRBJ2-1
CASRGQQEQFF
>.|TRBV5-1|TRBJ1-3
CASSQGGGFSGNTIYF
>.|TRBV7-8|TRBJ1-5
CASSLAEQGLNQPQHF
>.|TRBV7-8|TRBJ1-5
CASTSTGRSNQPQHF